This entry is about one T cell receptor (beta chain). Its antigen is unidentified. One junction end disagrees with the germline gene, perhaps due to a read error. Before the COVID-19 pandemic, during about 2010-2019, CD4+ T cells were taken from unexposed donors. The cells were cultured for about ten days before CD4+ T cells were isolated. Cultures held two million PBMCs per well with about 10 IU/ml IL-2. The sample comes from a study of CD4 T cells in relation to SARS-CoV-2 and coronaviruses. Study results and caveats: Crossreactivity was assessed only for spike protein, not other viral proteins.

Data came from immunoSEQ multiplex PCR; TCRdb stores just in-frame clones and leaves some out. The table has tens of thousands of clones, 76% seen once. Sequenced: CD4+ T cells from PBMCs, cultured in vitro. This sequence was found in a human donor in good health.

The CDR3 sequence is CATSTGPIHLF. CDR3 DNA sequence: TGTGCCACCAGCACGGGACCCATCCACCTCTTC. The chain couples TRBV15 to TRBJ1-2, with D possibly matching TRBD1 (5 bases). Germline CDR1 is LNHNV and CDR2 is YYDKDF (reference sequence). The CDR3 covers 11 residues.